This is a list of T cell receptor beta chains from one sample in a study of T cells in Graves' hyperthyroidism and ophthalmopathy. TCRdb reprocessed the multiplex PCR reads via MiXCR and lists one record per CDR3 protein. Counted here are around 620,000 distinct CDR3 sequences, around 16% occurring once; the ten biggest clones make up less than 4.5%. Source material: blood. The receptors derive from a woman in her twenties or thirties with Graves' hyperthyroidism. CDR3s include the opening cysteine and the closing phenylalanine or tryptophan. Each record gives: V gene, J gene, D gene, clone size, CDR3 protein, CDR3 DNA. A D gene is named only where the DNA matches it firmly. The size field is filled for only some rows; it gives once, few, many or a size class.

V gene: TRBV5-6; J gene: TRBJ1-6; D gene: -; clone size: -; CDR3 protein: CASSYGTGANSPLHF; CDR3 DNA: TGTGCCAGCAGTTATGGTACGGGGGCGAATTCACCCCTCCACTTT
V gene: TRBV6-6; J gene: TRBJ2-2; D gene: TRBD2; clone size: -; CDR3 protein: CASSYLQGLGITGELFF; CDR3 DNA: TGTGCCAGCAGTTACCTCCAGGGACTAGGCATCACCGGGGAGCTGTTTTTT
V gene: TRBV27; J gene: TRBJ1-2; D gene: -; clone size: many; CDR3 protein: CASGNGPGDGYTF; CDR3 DNA: TGTGCCAGCGGAAACGGGCCTGGGGATGGCTACACCTTC
V gene: TRBV5-5; J gene: TRBJ2-3; D gene: TRBD1; clone size: -; CDR3 protein: CASSLASTGINTDTQYF; CDR3 DNA: TGCGCCAGCAGCTTGGCCTCGACAGGGATCAACACAGATACGCAGTATTTT
V gene: TRBV20-1; J gene: TRBJ1-5; D gene: TRBD1; clone size: many; CDR3 protein: CSARQGDLWQPQHF; CDR3 DNA: TGCAGTGCTCGACAGGGGGACCTATGGCAGCCCCAGCATTTT
V gene: TRBV6-1; J gene: TRBJ2-7; D gene: TRBD2; clone size: many; CDR3 protein: CASRPGGPYEQYF; CDR3 DNA: TGTGCCAGCAGACCGGGAGGGCCCTACGAGCAGTACTTC
V gene: TRBV3-1; J gene: TRBJ2-7; D gene: -; clone size: -; CDR3 protein: CASSRLGQTYEQYF; CDR3 DNA: TGTGCCAGCAGCCGACTGGGACAAACCTACGAGCAGTACTTC
V gene: TRBV12-3/TRBV12-4; J gene: TRBJ2-5; D gene: -; clone size: many; CDR3 protein: CASSITRRETQYF; CDR3 DNA: TGTGCCAGCAGCATTACTAGAAGGGAGACCCAGTACTTC
V gene: TRBV7-9; J gene: TRBJ2-3; D gene: TRBD2; clone size: many; CDR3 protein: CASSLALSRGDTDTQYF; CDR3 DNA: TGTGCCAGCAGCTTAGCCCTCTCGCGGGGGGATACAGATACGCAGTATTTT
V gene: TRBV6-6; J gene: TRBJ2-5; D gene: -; clone size: many; CDR3 protein: CASSYGRTTETQYF; CDR3 DNA: TGTGCCAGCAGTTACGGGCGAACGACAGAGACCCAGTACTTC
V gene: TRBV9; J gene: TRBJ2-5; D gene: -; clone size: -; CDR3 protein: CASSPTTGSRAYF; CDR3 DNA: TGTGCCAGCAGCCCTACGACGGGGTCTAGGGCGTACTTC
V gene: TRBV7-9; J gene: TRBJ2-2; D gene: -; clone size: -; CDR3 protein: CASRQGGEYPPTNTGELFF; CDR3 DNA: TGTGCCAGCAGACAAGGGGGGGAGTATCCCCCAACGAACACCGGGGAGCTGTTTTTT
V gene: TRBV28; J gene: TRBJ2-7; D gene: -; clone size: -; CDR3 protein: CASSVGDRSSYEQYF; CDR3 DNA: TGTGCCAGCAGCGTAGGCGACAGGAGCTCCTACGAGCAGTACTTC
V gene: TRBV6-2/TRBV6-3; J gene: TRBJ2-3; D gene: TRBD2; clone size: many; CDR3 protein: CASSFRQGLAVEDTQYF; CDR3 DNA: TGTGCCAGCAGTTTTCGACAGGGACTAGCGGTAGAAGATACGCAGTATTTT
V gene: TRBV30; J gene: TRBJ1-1; D gene: -; clone size: many; CDR3 protein: CARFDRRTTEAFF; CDR3 DNA: TGTGCCCGTTTTGACAGACGGACCACTGAAGCTTTCTTT
V gene: TRBV28; J gene: TRBJ2-1; D gene: TRBD2; clone size: many; CDR3 protein: CASSLYGLAYNEQFF; CDR3 DNA: TGTGCCAGCAGTTTATACGGACTAGCTTACAATGAGCAGTTCTTC
V gene: TRBV2; J gene: TRBJ2-7; D gene: -; clone size: few; CDR3 protein: CASSPTRTVYEQYF; CDR3 DNA: TGTGCCAGCAGCCCTACACGGACAGTCTACGAGCAGTACTTC
V gene: TRBV5-1; J gene: TRBJ2-7; D gene: -; clone size: few; CDR3 protein: CASSLEGQSDEQYF; CDR3 DNA: TGCGCCAGCAGCTTGGAGGGACAATCCGACGAGCAGTACTTC
V gene: TRBV5-1; J gene: TRBJ2-1; D gene: -; clone size: many; CDR3 protein: CASSPGDGGSYNEQFF; CDR3 DNA: TGCGCCAGCAGTCCTGGGGACGGTGGGTCCTACAATGAGCAGTTCTTC
V gene: TRBV7-2; J gene: TRBJ1-6; D gene: -; clone size: many; CDR3 protein: CASSLGQGSNSPLHF; CDR3 DNA: TGTGCCAGCAGCTTAGGGCAGGGGAGTAATTCACCCCTCCACTTT